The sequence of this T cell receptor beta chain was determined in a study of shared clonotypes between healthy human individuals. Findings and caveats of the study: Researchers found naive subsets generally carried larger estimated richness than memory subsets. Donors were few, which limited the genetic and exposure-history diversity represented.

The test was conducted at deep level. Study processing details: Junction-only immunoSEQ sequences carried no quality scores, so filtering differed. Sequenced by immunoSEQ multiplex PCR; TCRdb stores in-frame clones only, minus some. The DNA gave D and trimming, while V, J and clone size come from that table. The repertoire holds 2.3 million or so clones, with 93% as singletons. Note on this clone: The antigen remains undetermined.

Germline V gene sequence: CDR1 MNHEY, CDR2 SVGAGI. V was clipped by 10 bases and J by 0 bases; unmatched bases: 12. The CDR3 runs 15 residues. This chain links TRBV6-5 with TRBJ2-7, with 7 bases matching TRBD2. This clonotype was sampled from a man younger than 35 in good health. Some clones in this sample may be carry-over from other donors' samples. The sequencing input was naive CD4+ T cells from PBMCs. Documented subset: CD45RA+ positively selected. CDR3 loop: CATLSGPLRSYEQYF. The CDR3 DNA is TGTGCCACCCTTAGCGGGCCCCTACGCTCCTACGAGCAGTACTTC.